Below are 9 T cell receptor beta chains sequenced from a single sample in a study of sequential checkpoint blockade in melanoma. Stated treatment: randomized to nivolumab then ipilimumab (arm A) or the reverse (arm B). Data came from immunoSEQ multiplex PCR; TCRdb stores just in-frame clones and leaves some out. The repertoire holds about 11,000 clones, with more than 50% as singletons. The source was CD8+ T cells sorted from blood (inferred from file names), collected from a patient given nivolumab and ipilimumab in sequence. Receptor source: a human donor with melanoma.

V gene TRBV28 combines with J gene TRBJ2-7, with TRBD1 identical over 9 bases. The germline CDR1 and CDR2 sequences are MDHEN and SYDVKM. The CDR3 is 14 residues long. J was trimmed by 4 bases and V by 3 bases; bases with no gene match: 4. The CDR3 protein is CASSFGTGLYEQYF. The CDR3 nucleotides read TGTGCCAGCAGTTTCGGGACAGGGTTGTACGAGCAGTACTTC.

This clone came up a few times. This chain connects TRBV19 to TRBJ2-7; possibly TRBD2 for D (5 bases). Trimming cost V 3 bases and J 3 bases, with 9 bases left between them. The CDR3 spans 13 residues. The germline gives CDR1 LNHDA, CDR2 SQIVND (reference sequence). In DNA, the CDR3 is TGTGCCAGTAGTATTGCGGGCCTCTACGAGCAGTACTTC. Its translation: CASSIAGLYEQYF. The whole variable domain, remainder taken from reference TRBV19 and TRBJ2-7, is DGGITQSPKYLFRKEGQNVTLSCEQNLNHDAMYWYRQDPGQGLRLIYYSQIVNDFQKGDIAEGYSVSREKKESFPLTVTSAQKNPTAFYLCASSIAGLYEQYFGPGTRLTVT.

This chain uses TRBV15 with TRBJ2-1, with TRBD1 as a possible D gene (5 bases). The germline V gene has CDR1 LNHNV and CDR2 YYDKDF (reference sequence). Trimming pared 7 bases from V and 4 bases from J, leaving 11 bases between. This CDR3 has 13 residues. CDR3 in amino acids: CATKQDIYNEQFF. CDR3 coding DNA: TGTGCCACCAAACAGGACATTTACAATGAGCAGTTCTTC.

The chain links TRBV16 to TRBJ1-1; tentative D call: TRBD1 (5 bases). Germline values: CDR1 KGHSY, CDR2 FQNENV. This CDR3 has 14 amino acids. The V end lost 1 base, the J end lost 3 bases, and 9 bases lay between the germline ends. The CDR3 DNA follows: TGTGCCAGCAGCCAATTTATCAGGGACACTGAAGCTTTCTTT. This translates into CASSQFIRDTEAFF.

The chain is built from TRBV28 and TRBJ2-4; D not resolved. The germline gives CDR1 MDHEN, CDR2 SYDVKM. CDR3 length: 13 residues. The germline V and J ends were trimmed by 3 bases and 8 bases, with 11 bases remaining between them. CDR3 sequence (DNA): TGTGCCAGCAGTTTCGGAGCCCGGGACATTCAGTACTTC. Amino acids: CASSFGARDIQYF.

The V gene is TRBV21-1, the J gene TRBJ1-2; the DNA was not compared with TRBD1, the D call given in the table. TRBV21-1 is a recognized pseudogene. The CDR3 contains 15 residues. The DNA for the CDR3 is TGTGCCAGCAGCAGACCACAGGGGGCGAGCTATGGCTACACCTTC. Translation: CASSRPQGASYGYTF.

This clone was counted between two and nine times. The CDR3 region has the DNA TGCGCCAGCAGCCAAGAAAGGGGGCTCCTGGGACCTAATGAAAAACTGTTTTTT. Its protein product is CASSQERGLLGPNEKLFF. This chain links TRBV4-3 with TRBJ1-4, with 7 bases fitting TRBD1. The CDR3 has 18 residues. Trimming took 0 bases from V and 3 from J; bases not matched to a gene: 10. Germline V lookup: CDR1 LGHNA, CDR2 YSLEER.

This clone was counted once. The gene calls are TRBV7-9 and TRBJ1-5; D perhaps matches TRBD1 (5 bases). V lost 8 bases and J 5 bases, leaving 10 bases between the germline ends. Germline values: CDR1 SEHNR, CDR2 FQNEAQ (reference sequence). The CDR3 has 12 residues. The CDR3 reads CASQDRYQPQHF. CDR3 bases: TGTGCCAGCCAAGACAGATATCAGCCCCAGCATTTT.

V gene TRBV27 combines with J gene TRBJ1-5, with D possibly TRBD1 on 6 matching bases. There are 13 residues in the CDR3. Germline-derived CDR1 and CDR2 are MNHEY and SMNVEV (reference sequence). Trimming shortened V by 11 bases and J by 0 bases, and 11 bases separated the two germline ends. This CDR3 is CAWTVYSNQPQHF. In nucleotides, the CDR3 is TGTGCCTGGACAGTTTATAGCAATCAGCCCCAGCATTTT.